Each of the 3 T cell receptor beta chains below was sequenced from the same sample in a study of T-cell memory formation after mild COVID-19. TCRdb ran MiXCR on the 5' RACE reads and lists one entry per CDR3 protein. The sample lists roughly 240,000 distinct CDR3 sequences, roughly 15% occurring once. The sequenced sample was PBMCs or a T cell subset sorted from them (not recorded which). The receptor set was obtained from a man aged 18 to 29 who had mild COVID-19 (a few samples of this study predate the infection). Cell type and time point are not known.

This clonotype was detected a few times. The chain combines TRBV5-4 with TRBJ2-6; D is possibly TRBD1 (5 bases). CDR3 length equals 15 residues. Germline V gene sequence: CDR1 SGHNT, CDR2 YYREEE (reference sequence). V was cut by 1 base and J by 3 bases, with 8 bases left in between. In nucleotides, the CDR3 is TGTGCCAGCAGCTTGTTAGGGGTTGGGGCCAACGTCCTGACTTTC. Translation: CASSLLGVGANVLTF.

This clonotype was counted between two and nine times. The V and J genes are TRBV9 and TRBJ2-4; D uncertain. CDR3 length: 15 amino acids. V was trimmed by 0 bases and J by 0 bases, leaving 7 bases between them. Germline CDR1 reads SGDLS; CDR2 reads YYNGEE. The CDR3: CASSVAYLAKNIQYF. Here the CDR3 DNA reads TGTGCCAGCAGCGTAGCGTATCTAGCCAAAAACATTCAGTACTTC.

Here the CDR3 DNA reads TGCAGTGCTAGAGATGACGGAATTAATGAAAAACTGTTTTTT. Protein product: CSARDDGINEKLFF. The chain uses TRBV20-1 and TRBJ1-4, with D uncertain. Germline V gives CDR1 DFQATT, CDR2 SNEGSKA (reference sequence). The CDR3 sequence is 14 residues long. Trimming cost V 0 bases and J 4 bases, with 9 bases left between them.